The subject of this entry is one T cell receptor (beta chain). The same CDR3 also results from other DNA sequences found in this sample. The data are from a study of glioma-infiltrating T cells after dendritic cell vaccination. Study context: Between the early 2000s and the early 2010s, patients got autologous tumor lysate-pulsed dendritic cell vaccines.

Repertoires were generated with immunoSEQ multiplex PCR, while TCRdb's copy carries only in-frame clones and drops some. Altogether roughly 88,000 clones are present, roughly four fifths being singletons, with the ten largest covering roughly 2.1%. The time point denotes: after dendritic cell vaccination, including at tumor progression/relapse. The ends lost 4 bases at V and 0 bases at J; junction bases unmatched: 3. This CDR3 region has 14 residues. Per germline, CDR1 SGHRS and CDR2 YFSETQ. The material was blood, obtained after dendritic cell vaccination. This TCR was recovered from a human donor with glioblastoma. This chain joins TRBV5-1 and TRBJ2-5; 7 positions agree with TRBD1. CDR3 region: CASSPGQYQETQYF. The CDR3 DNA is TGCGCCAGCAGCCCGGGACAGTACCAAGAGACCCAGTACTTC.